Below, 17 T cell receptor beta chains from the same sample are listed, as sequenced in a study of Ad26.COV2.S vaccination and SARS-CoV-2 variants (dated by TCRdb to the early 2020s). To prepare the library, the immunoSEQ multiplex PCR assay was applied. The table comes from immuneACCESS by way of TCRdb, which keeps in-frame sequences with V and J called. Part of the clones is missing from these tables; in studies checked, under half for an unresolved V gene and the rest for unknown reasons. The sample data list over 90,000 clones, and 60% to 85% of these were observed just once. Jointly, the top ten make up approximately 15% of the sample. The time point label of this sample denotes: individuals recovered from natural SARS-CoV-2 infection. The specimen comprised peripheral blood, sampled after recovery from COVID-19. The receptor source for this set is a human donor who had recovered from COVID-19.

The chain combines TRBV6-5 with TRBJ1-1, with a tentative D call TRBD1 (6 bases). V was shortened by 7 bases and J by 4 bases, with 10 bases between the two germline ends. The CDR3 loop spans 12 amino acids. Germline loops: CDR1 MNHEY, CDR2 SVGAGI. CDR3 in DNA: TGTGCCAGCATCCCGACAGGCACTGAAGCTTTCTTT. Encoded protein: CASIPTGTEAFF.

The chain couples TRBV5-1 to TRBJ2-1; 9 bases are shared with TRBD1. From germline, CDR1 is SGHRS and CDR2 YFSETQ. The V gene end was trimmed by 5 bases and the J gene end by 1 base; junction bases not matched to a gene: 4. The CDR3 has 15 amino acids. CDR3 DNA sequence: TGCGCCAGCAGATACGGGACAGGGTCCTACAATGAGCAGTTCTTC. Translating it yields CASRYGTGSYNEQFF.

This clone came up once. This chain connects TRBV5-5 to TRBJ1-1, with 10 positions matching TRBD1. CDR3 length: 15 amino acids. V lost 1 base and J lost 1; bases outside the gene matches: 1. Germline loops: CDR1 SGHKS, CDR2 YYEKEE (reference sequence). CDR3 coding DNA: TGTGCCAGCAGCTTGAGGACAGGGGGGAACACTGAAGCTTTCTTT. As protein: CASSLRTGGNTEAFF. Supplemented by reference TRBV5-5 and TRBJ1-1, the full variable domain reads DAGVTQSPTHLIKTRGQQVTLRCSPISGHKSVSWYQQVLGQGPQFIFQYYEKEERGRGNFPDRFSARQFPNYSSELNVNALLLGDSALYLCASSLRTGGNTEAFFGQGTRLTVV.

The rearrangement links TRBV7-2 to TRBJ1-1; D is unclear. This CDR3 contains 15 residues. CDR1 SGHTA and CDR2 FQGNSA come from the germline V gene. Deletions cut 1 base from V and 4 bases from J, with 13 bases between. CDR3: CASSLGARPSTEAFF. The CDR3 bases are TGTGCCAGCAGCTTAGGGGCCAGGCCTAGCACTGAAGCTTTCTTT.

The gene calls are TRBV6-4 and TRBJ1-5; D unresolved. V dropped 2 bases and J dropped 0 bases, with 5 bases sitting between them. The CDR3 loop spans 14 amino acids. The germline gives CDR1 MRHNA, CDR2 SNTAGT. CDR3 sequence reads: CASSDVYSNQPQHF. CDR3 coding DNA: TGTGCCAGCAGTGACGTGTATAGCAATCAGCCCCAGCATTTT.

The gene calls are TRBV2 and TRBJ1-2; 10 positions agree with TRBD1. Per germline, CDR1 SNHLY and CDR2 FYNNEI. V gave up 6 bases and J gave up 5 bases; unmatched junction bases: 3. This CDR3 has 13 amino acids. CDR3 bases: TGTGCCAGCAGCGGACAGGGGGGATATGGCTACACCTTC. This gives the protein CASSGQGGYGYTF.

V usage is TRBV11-2 and J usage is TRBJ2-7, with a tentative D call TRBD1 (5 bases). V dropped 3 bases and J dropped 3 bases, with 15 bases sitting between them. The germline CDR1 and CDR2 sequences are SGHAT and FQNNGV. The CDR3 length is 15 residues. CDR3 loop: CASSLAGQGIYEQYF. In nucleotides, the CDR3 is TGTGCCAGCAGCTTGGCAGGGCAAGGGATCTACGAGCAGTACTTC.

The chain joins TRBV7-3 to TRBJ2-2; D gene unclear. Germline CDR1 and CDR2: SGHTA and FQGTGA. The CDR3 has 16 amino acids. Trimming left V 1 base short and J 1 base short, with 10 bases between. The CDR3 DNA is TGTGCCAGCAGCTTAAGTTCAGCGAAGAACACCGGGGAGCTGTTTTTT. Protein: CASSLSSAKNTGELFF. Full variable domain (missing parts from reference TRBV7-3 and TRBJ2-2): GAGVSQTPSNKVTEKGKYVELRCDPISGHTALYWYRQSLGQGPEFLIYFQGTGAADDSGLPNDRFFAVRPEGSVSTLKIQRTERGDSAVYLCASSLSSAKNTGELFFGEGSRLTVL.

J is TRBJ1-2 and V is TRBV7-3; D gene unclear. Trimming pared 3 bases from V and 5 bases from J, leaving 7 bases between. The CDR3 has 12 amino acids. CDR1 is SGHTA and CDR2 is FQGTGA in the germline V gene. CDR3 in amino acids: CASSFDTYGYTF. In DNA form, the CDR3 reads TGTGCCAGCAGCTTCGACACATATGGCTACACCTTC.

CDR3 sequence: CASSLIRQETQYF. The DNA for the CDR3 is TGTGCCAGCAGCTTGATCCGGCAAGAGACCCAGTACTTC. V usage is TRBV7-2 and J usage is TRBJ2-5; D remains ambiguous. Trimming left V 3 bases short and J 2 bases short, with 7 bases between. Germline loops: CDR1 SGHTA, CDR2 FQGNSA. The CDR3 runs 13 residues.

V gene TRBV5-1 combines with J gene TRBJ2-6, with TRBD1 matching over 8 bases. The CDR3 totals 16 residues. Germline-derived CDR1 and CDR2 are SGHRS and YFSETQ. The ends lost 4 bases at V and 0 bases at J; junction bases unmatched: 3. CDR3 region: CASSGTGSSGANVLTF. CDR3 nucleotides: TGCGCCAGCAGCGGGACAGGTAGCTCTGGGGCCAACGTCCTGACTTTC.

The V gene is TRBV10-3, the J gene TRBJ1-1; TRBD1 aligns across 9 bases. The CDR3 is 20 amino acids. CDR1 is ENHRY and CDR2 is SYGVKD in the germline V gene. With 3 bases clipped from V and 1 base from J, the junction kept 18 bases outside the gene matches. CDR3 protein: CAISDSYGRTGAGGNTEAFF. DNA for the CDR3: TGTGCCATCAGTGATAGTTACGGACGGACAGGGGCGGGTGGGAACACTGAAGCTTTCTTT.

The chain recombines TRBV2 with TRBJ2-2; D is perhaps TRBD2 (6 bases). The length of the CDR3 is 15 residues. V was shortened by 7 bases and J by 0 bases, with 12 bases between the two germline ends. CDR1 is SNHLY, CDR2 FYNNEI, per germline. In nucleotides, the CDR3 is TGTGCCAGCACCGGGACTCCTTCGAACACCGGGGAGCTGTTTTTT. Translated, it gives CASTGTPSNTGELFF.

The chain joins TRBV7-2 to TRBJ2-7, with 9 positions matching TRBD2. The CDR3 has 18 residues. The V gene's germline CDR1 is SGHTA and CDR2 FQGNSA. Germline trimming cut 0 bases from V and 2 bases from J; bases unmatched to any gene: 11. This CDR3 reads CASSLATSGRSTPYEQYF. CDR3 nucleotide sequence: TGTGCCAGCAGCTTAGCGACTAGCGGACGATCGACCCCCTACGAGCAGTACTTC.

The chain is built from TRBV29-1 and TRBJ1-1; D call uncertain. Deletions cut 0 bases from V and 3 bases from J, with 11 bases between. The length of the CDR3 is 14 residues. CDR1 SQVTM and CDR2 ANQGSEA come from the germline V gene. CDR3 residues: CSVEETERDTEAFF. The CDR3 bases are TGCAGCGTTGAAGAAACAGAACGGGACACTGAAGCTTTCTTT.

This sequence joins TRBV16 and TRBJ1-1; the match to TRBD1 covers 7 bases. The germline gives CDR1 KGHSY, CDR2 FQNENV. With 1 base clipped from V and 1 base from J, the junction kept 3 bases outside the gene matches. This CDR3 is 15 amino acids long. The CDR3, as DNA: TGTGCCAGCAGCCAATTTTACAGGGGGAACACTGAAGCTTTCTTT. Translation gives CASSQFYRGNTEAFF.

This chain joins TRBV5-6 and TRBJ1-1, with 8 bases that match TRBD1. The germline CDR1 and CDR2 sequences are SGHDT and YYEEEE. V shed 0 bases and J 5 bases; nucleotides not matched to a gene: 9. The CDR3 covers 16 residues. The CDR3 loop reads CASSLGQGPAGTEAFF. The CDR3, as DNA: TGTGCCAGCAGCTTGGGACAGGGGCCAGCCGGGACTGAAGCTTTCTTT. The whole variable domain, remainder taken from reference TRBV5-6 and TRBJ1-1, is DAGVTQSPTHLIKTRGQQVTLRCSPKSGHDTVSWYQQALGQGPQFIFQYYEEEERQRGNFPDRFSGHQFPNYSSELNVNALLLGDSALYLCASSLGQGPAGTEAFFGQGTRLTVV.